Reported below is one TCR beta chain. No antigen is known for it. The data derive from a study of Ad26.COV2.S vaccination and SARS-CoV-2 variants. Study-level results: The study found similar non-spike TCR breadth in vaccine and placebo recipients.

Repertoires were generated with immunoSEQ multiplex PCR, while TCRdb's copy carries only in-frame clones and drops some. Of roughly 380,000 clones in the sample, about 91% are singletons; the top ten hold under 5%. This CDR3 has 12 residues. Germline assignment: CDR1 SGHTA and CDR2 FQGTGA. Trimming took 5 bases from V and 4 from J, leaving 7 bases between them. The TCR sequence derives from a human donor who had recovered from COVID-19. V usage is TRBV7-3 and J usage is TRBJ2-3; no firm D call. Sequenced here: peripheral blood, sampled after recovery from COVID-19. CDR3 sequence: CASSRSPDTQYF. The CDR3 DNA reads TGTGCCAGCAGCCGGAGCCCAGATACGCAGTATTTT.